The 3 T cell receptor beta chains given below trace back to one sample, sequenced in a study of T cell changes during pregnancy in multiple sclerosis. Sequencing used immunoSEQ multiplex PCR; TCRdb keeps in-frame clones, though not all of them. This sample yields 52,000 or so clones, of which about nine tenths are seen a single time; 0.2% to 0.3% belongs to the top ten. The material sequenced was CD4+ T cells from peripheral blood mononuclear cells, taken in the second trimester of pregnancy. These TCRs come from a female donor with multiple sclerosis, enrolled in a pregnancy study.

This chain links TRBV6-1 with TRBJ1-2; no clear D. V was pared by 6 bases and J by 7 bases, with 12 bases between. CDR3 length: 12 amino acids. Germline CDR1 MNHNS, CDR2 SASEGT. Here the CDR3 DNA reads TGTGCCAGCAGCGGTGATCATTTTGGCTACACCTTC. This sequence encodes CASSGDHFGYTF.

The chain has TRBV5-6 and TRBJ2-3, with TRBD2 matching over 7 bases. From germline, CDR1 is SGHDT and CDR2 YYEEEE. The length of the CDR3 is 13 residues. Trimming cost V 4 bases and J 9 bases; bases outside gene matches: 8. The CDR3 DNA reads as TGTGCCAGCAGCCCCATGGACGGGGGGACGCAGTATTTT. This gives the protein CASSPMDGGTQYF.

The J gene is TRBJ1-5, the V gene TRBV4-2; 7 positions agree with TRBD1. J lost 4 bases, V lost 3 bases, and 6 bases had no gene match. In germline, CDR1 is LGHNA, CDR2 YNFKEQ. This CDR3 has 15 residues. CDR3 bases: TGTGCCAGCAGCCAGACAGGGTCCGGAAATCAGCCCCAGCATTTT. Encoded protein: CASSQTGSGNQPQHF.